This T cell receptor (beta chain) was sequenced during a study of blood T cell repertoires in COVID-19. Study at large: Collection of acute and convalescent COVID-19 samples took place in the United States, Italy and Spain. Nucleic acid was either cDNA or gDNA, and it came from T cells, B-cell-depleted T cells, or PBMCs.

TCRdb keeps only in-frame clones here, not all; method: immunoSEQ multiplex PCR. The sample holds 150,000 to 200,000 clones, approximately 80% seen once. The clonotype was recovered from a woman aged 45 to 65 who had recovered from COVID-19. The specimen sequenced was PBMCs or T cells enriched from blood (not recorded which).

The CDR3 region has the DNA TGTGCCAGCAGCCGGGGGGCAGTCCAAGAGACCCAGTACTTC. This encodes CASSRGAVQETQYF. The rearrangement joins TRBV5-6 to TRBJ2-5; weak D call: TRBD2 (7 bases). The CDR3 extends over 14 amino acids. Between the trimmed V and J ends, which lost 4 bases and 1 base, there was a span of 11 bases. Germline V gene sequence: CDR1 SGHDT, CDR2 YYEEEE.